One and the same sample provided the 19 T cell receptor beta chains below, sequenced in a study of blood T cell repertoires in COVID-19. The repertoire was sequenced with immunoSEQ multiplex PCR; TCRdb's copy has only in-frame clones and lacks some. The table shows under 250,000 clones, with 89% occurring only once. The sequencing sample was made of peripheral blood. The receptors shown here come from a man between 60 and 75 years old who had recovered from COVID-19.

V is TRBV11-3 and J is TRBJ1-1; tentative D call: TRBD1 (6 bases). CDR1 is SGHNT and CDR2 is YENEEA in the germline V gene. The CDR3 has 14 amino acids. Trimming stripped 4 bases from V and 1 base from J, with 10 bases between. The chain's CDR3 is CASSSGVRNTEAFF. DNA of the CDR3: TGTGCCAGCAGCTCAGGGGTTAGGAACACTGAAGCTTTCTTT.

The genes are TRBV7-2 and TRBJ1-5; TRBD1 aligns across 7 bases. V was pared by 5 bases and J by 7 bases, with 11 bases of the junction left unmatched. CDR3 length: 15 amino acids. CDR1 SGHTA and CDR2 FQGNSA come from the germline V gene. For the CDR3, the DNA is TGTGCCAGCAGCGGTCCGGAGACAGGGCCCCAGCCCCAGCATTTT. This gives the protein CASSGPETGPQPQHF.

This rearrangement joins TRBV27 to TRBJ2-5; D unclear. Trimming took 3 bases from V and 0 from J, leaving 2 bases between them. The CDR3 is 12 residues long. The germline V gene has CDR1 MNHEY and CDR2 SMNVEV (reference sequence). CDR3 nucleotides: TGTGCCAGCAGTTTCAACCAAGAGACCCAGTACTTC. It codes for CASSFNQETQYF.

The sample holds one count of this clone. The junction departs from the called germline gene at one end, perhaps through a read error. The chain recombines TRBV10-3 with TRBJ2-1; 15 bases agree with TRBD2. The CDR3 extends over 15 amino acids. Germline loops: CDR1 ENHRY, CDR2 SYGVKD. This CDR3 reads CAIGLAGGYSSLRIF. The CDR3 DNA follows: TGTGCCATCGGACTAGCGGGGGGGTACTCCTCCCTCCGGATCTTC.

The chain recombines TRBV20-1 with TRBJ2-1; 12 bases align to TRBD2. The junction had 10 bases not matched to a gene; V was cut back by 3 bases and J by 4 bases. Germline loops: CDR1 DFQATT, CDR2 SNEGSKA (reference sequence). This CDR3 region has 17 residues. CDR3 coding DNA: TGCAGTGCTAGTGACCCGGGACTAGCGGGCTTATACAATGAGCAGTTCTTC. This sequence encodes CSASDPGLAGLYNEQFF.

The chain employs TRBV18 and TRBJ2-5; a possible D gene is TRBD2 (5 bases). Germline assignment: CDR1 KGHSH and CDR2 LQKENI. This CDR3 has 15 amino acids. Between the trimmed V and J ends, which lost 6 bases and 1 base, there was a span of 15 bases. CDR3 amino acids: CASSSLVTSQETQYF. Here the CDR3 DNA reads TGTGCCAGCTCGTCTCTTGTCACTAGCCAAGAGACCCAGTACTTC.

This clone was seen only once. V and J are TRBV29-1 and TRBJ1-2, with 9 bases that match TRBD1. Germline CDR1 SQVTM, CDR2 ANQGSEA. The CDR3 extends over 13 amino acids. With 7 bases clipped from V and 2 bases from J, the junction kept 5 bases outside the gene matches. CDR3 loop: CSAGTGTNYGYTF. The CDR3 DNA reads as TGCAGCGCAGGGACAGGGACCAACTATGGCTACACCTTC. The full variable domain, in which reference TRBV29-1 and TRBJ1-2 provide the parts outside the CDR3, is SAVISQKPSRDICQRGTSLTIQCQVDSQVTMMFWYRQQPGQSLTLIATANQGSEATYESGFVIDKFPISRPNLTFSTLTVSNMSPEDSSIYLCSAGTGTNYGYTFGSGTRLTVV.

V usage is TRBV19 and J usage is TRBJ1-5; 7 bases agree with TRBD1. The V and J ends lost 6 bases and 0 bases, in that order; junction bases with no gene match: 14. This CDR3 is built from 18 residues. Germline CDR1 is LNHDA and CDR2 is SQIVND (reference sequence). The CDR3 reads CASRAERRQGHSNQPQHF. The DNA of the CDR3 is TGTGCCAGTAGAGCAGAACGTCGACAGGGACATAGCAATCAGCCCCAGCATTTT.

This chain uses TRBV5-4 with TRBJ2-2; tentatively, D is TRBD2 (6 bases). Germline loops: CDR1 SGHNT, CDR2 YYREEE (reference sequence). The CDR3 totals 15 residues. V was pared by 2 bases and J by 4 bases, with 12 bases between. Written as DNA, the CDR3 is TGTGCCAGCAGCTTTCGGGGGACCTTCACCGGGGAGCTGTTTTTT. This gives the protein CASSFRGTFTGELFF.

This clone showed up just once. The CDR3 DNA reads as TGTGCCAGCAGCTCTCGACTTAGCACAGATACGCAGTATTTT. Its translation is CASSSRLSTDTQYF. This chain uses TRBV5-4 with TRBJ2-3; D remains ambiguous. CDR1 is SGHNT, CDR2 YYREEE, per germline (reference sequence). The CDR3 covers 14 residues. The germline V and J ends were trimmed by 3 bases and 0 bases, with 8 bases remaining between them. The full variable domain, in which reference TRBV5-4 and TRBJ2-3 provide the parts outside the CDR3, is ETGVTQSPTHLIKTRGQQVTLRCSSQSGHNTVSWYQQALGQGPQFIFQYYREEENGRGNFPPRFSGLQFPNYSSELNVNALELDDSALYLCASSSRLSTDTQYFGPGTRLTVL.

The chain recombines TRBV7-5 with TRBJ2-7; the tabulated D call, TRBD1, remains unverified against the DNA. TRBV7-5 has pseudogene status. This CDR3 comprises 20 residues. The CDR3 DNA is TGTGCCAGAAGCCCCACAAAACTCTTACCGGGACAGGGGGCATCCTACGAGCAGTACTTC. Protein: CARSPTKLLPGQGASYEQYF.

The chain employs TRBV9 and TRBJ1-5, with D possibly TRBD1 on 5 matching bases. Trimming removed 3 bases from V and 4 bases from J, with 14 bases in between. The CDR3 has 15 residues. CDR1 and CDR2 from the germline V gene are SGDLS and YYNGEE. In DNA form, the CDR3 reads TGTGCCAGCAGCGGCCAGGGTGCTGGTAATCAGCCCCAGCATTTT. Translated, it gives CASSGQGAGNQPQHF. Filled out from reference TRBV9 and TRBJ1-5, the complete variable domain reads DSGVTQTPKHLITATGQRVTLRCSPRSGDLSVYWYQQSLDQGLQFLIQYYNGEERAKGNILERFSAQQFPDLHSELNLSSLELGDSALYFCASSGQGAGNQPQHFGDGTRLSIL.

The V and J genes are TRBV19 and TRBJ1-1; D call uncertain. The CDR3 has 17 amino acids. Germline CDR1 is LNHDA and CDR2 is SQIVND (reference sequence). V was trimmed by 5 bases and J by 2 bases, leaving 21 bases between them. The CDR3 nucleotides are TGTGCCAGTAGTTTCCTAAACCCGGGGAACCGAAACACTGAAGCTTTCTTT. Translating gives CASSFLNPGNRNTEAFF. Based on the CDR3 plus reference TRBV19 and TRBJ1-1, the full variable domain is DGGITQSPKYLFRKEGQNVTLSCEQNLNHDAMYWYRQDPGQGLRLIYYSQIVNDFQKGDIAEGYSVSREKKESFPLTVTSAQKNPTAFYLCASSFLNPGNRNTEAFFGQGTRLTVV.

This clone showed up just a few times. The gene calls are TRBV6-5 and TRBJ1-1, with D unresolved. Deletions cut 6 bases from V and 4 bases from J, with 15 bases between. CDR3 size: 14 residues. Germline V gene lookup returns CDR1 MNHEY and CDR2 SVGAGI. CDR3 amino acids: CASRRTGETTEAFF. In nucleotides, the CDR3 is TGTGCCAGCAGAAGGACGGGAGAGACCACTGAAGCTTTCTTT.

This clone has just one count. The CDR3 coding sequence is TGTGCCAGCAGTCCCCGCGATTACGAGCAGTACTTC. The encoded protein is CASSPRDYEQYF. The V call is TRBV6-2 or TRBV6-3, the J call TRBJ2-7; the D is unclear. The V gene's germline CDR1 is MNHEY and CDR2 SVGEGT. The CDR3 extends over 12 amino acids. V lost 5 bases, J lost 4 bases, and 9 bases lay in between.

This clone was recorded only once. The chain joins TRBV5-1 to TRBJ2-6, with D tentatively TRBD2 (6 bases). The CDR3 length is 16 residues. Trimming pared 3 bases from V and 0 bases from J, leaving 10 bases between. Germline CDR1 is SGHRS and CDR2 is YFSETQ. CDR3 residues: CASSSGLLSGANVLTF. CDR3 nucleotides: TGCGCCAGCAGCTCGGGACTCCTCTCTGGGGCCAACGTCCTGACTTTC.

The chain has TRBV29-1 and TRBJ2-5; 9 bases fit TRBD1. Unmatched junction bases numbered 6, after V lost 6 bases and J lost 4 bases. Germline CDR1 SQVTM, CDR2 ANQGSEA. The length of the CDR3 is 13 residues. CDR3: CSVEPTGGETQYF. The CDR3 DNA sequence: TGCAGCGTCGAACCGACAGGGGGAGAGACCCAGTACTTC.

This clone was observed once. The chain employs TRBV5-1 and TRBJ2-7; 9 bases align to TRBD1. This CDR3 has 14 amino acids. Unmatched junction bases numbered 11, after V lost 4 bases and J lost 9 bases. Germline V gene sequence: CDR1 SGHRS, CDR2 YFSETQ. CDR3 region: CASSAGTGSIVQYF. CDR3 DNA sequence: TGCGCCAGCAGCGCCGGGACAGGGAGTATAGTGCAGTACTTC.

The chain employs TRBV4-1 and TRBJ1-5, with D possibly TRBD1 on 5 matching bases. The CDR3 is 15 amino acids. With 0 bases removed from V and 3 bases from J, the gap between germline ends came to 9 bases. Looked up from germline, CDR1 is MGHRA and CDR2 is YSYEKL. CDR3 protein: CASSQEDTVNQPQHF. CDR3 sequence (DNA): TGCGCCAGCAGCCAAGAGGACACCGTCAATCAGCCCCAGCATTTT.